This TCR beta chain was found in a study of long-term antiretroviral therapy in people with HIV. Sequencing used immunoSEQ v3.0 at survey level. Profiled with immunoSEQ multiplex PCR; TCRdb holds only in-frame clones, not every one. The table shows some 48,000 clones, with around 84% occurring only once. The CDR3 runs to 13 residues. V was pared by 0 bases and J by 1 base, with 4 bases between. CDR1 and CDR2 from the germline V gene are SGDLS and YYNGEE. The input for sequencing was unsorted PBMCs, taken 0.8 years after starting antiretroviral therapy. The chain couples TRBV9 to TRBJ1-1; unclear D gene. This clonotype originated in a woman younger than 35 with HIV. CDR3 in DNA: TGTGCCAGCAGCGTAGAGGGGAACACTGAAGCTTTCTTT. It specifies CASSVEGNTEAFF.